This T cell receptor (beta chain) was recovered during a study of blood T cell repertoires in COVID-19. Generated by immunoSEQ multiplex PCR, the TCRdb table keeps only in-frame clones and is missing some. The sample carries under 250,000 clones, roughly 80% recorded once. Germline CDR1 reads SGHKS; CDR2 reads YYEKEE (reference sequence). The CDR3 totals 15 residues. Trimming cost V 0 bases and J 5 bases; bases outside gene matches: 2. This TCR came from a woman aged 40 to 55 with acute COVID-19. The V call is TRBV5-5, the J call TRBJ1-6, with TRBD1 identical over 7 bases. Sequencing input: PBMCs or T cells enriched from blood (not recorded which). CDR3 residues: CASSLVTGNNSPLHF. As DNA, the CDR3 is TGTGCCAGCAGCTTGGTGACAGGGAATAATTCACCCCTCCACTTT.